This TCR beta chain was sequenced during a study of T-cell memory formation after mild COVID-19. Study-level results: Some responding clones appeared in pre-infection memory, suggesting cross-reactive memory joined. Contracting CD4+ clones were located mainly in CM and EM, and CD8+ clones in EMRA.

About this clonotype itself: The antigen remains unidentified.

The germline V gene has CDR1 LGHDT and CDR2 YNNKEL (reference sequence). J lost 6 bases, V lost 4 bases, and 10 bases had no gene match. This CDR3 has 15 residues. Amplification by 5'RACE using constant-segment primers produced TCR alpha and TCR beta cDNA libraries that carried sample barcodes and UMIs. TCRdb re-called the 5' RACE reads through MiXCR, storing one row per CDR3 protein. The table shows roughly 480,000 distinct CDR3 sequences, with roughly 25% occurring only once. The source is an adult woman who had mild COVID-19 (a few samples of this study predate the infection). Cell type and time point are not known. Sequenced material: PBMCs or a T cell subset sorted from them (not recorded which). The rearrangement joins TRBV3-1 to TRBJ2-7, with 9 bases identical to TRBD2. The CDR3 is CASSLQRLAVREQYF. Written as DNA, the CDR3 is TGTGCCAGCAGCCTCCAGCGACTAGCGGTCCGCGAGCAGTACTTC.